The rows below give T cell receptor beta chains drawn from one sample of a study of T cell repertoires in cytomegalovirus infection. TCRdb reprocessed the reads with MiXCR, giving one entry per CDR3 protein. The top ten clones hold around two fifths of a sample with 110,000 or so distinct CDR3 sequences, 30% of them seen once. No antigen is known for these receptors. Material: CD8+ T cells from cultured PBMCs, obtained from culture after CMV antigen stimulation. The receptors were sampled from a human donor in good health (CMV status not recorded). Some clones in this sample may be carry-over from other donors' samples. The CDR3 runs from the conserved cysteine through the conserved F or W. The D gene is left open where the match is weak. Size is stated for part of the rows, as once, few or many counts, or as a class when the clone is expanded.

>many|NA|TRBJ2-4|TRBV7-9
TGTGCCAGCAGGCAACAGGGAACCAAAAACATTCAGTACTTC
CASRQQGTKNIQYF
>few|NA|TRBJ2-7|TRBV5-4
TGTGCCAGCAAAGACCAGGAGGGCCTCTACGAGCAGTACTTC
CASKDQEGLYEQYF
>many|NA|TRBJ2-5|TRBV7-9
TGTGCCAGCAGCTTATCCATGGAGACCCAGTACTTC
CASSLSMETQYF
>few|NA|TRBJ1-2|TRBV7-2
TGTGCCAGCAGGGGCCTCCCGAACTATGGCTACACCTTC
CASRGLPNYGYTF
>NA|NA|TRBJ1-6|TRBV5-1
TGCGCCAGCAGCTTGGGACAGGCAGGGGCCTGGGCCGAATCACCCCTCCACTTT
CASSLGQAGAWAESPLHF
>many|NA|TRBJ2-1|TRBV4-2
TGTGCCAGCAGCCACCCGGGCCCCTACAATGAGCAGTTCTTC
CASSHPGPYNEQFF
>few|NA|TRBJ2-7|TRBV7-9
TGTGCCAGCAGTTACGGTGGGGGTTCCGGGCAGTACTTC
CASSYGGGSGQYF
>large|NA|TRBJ1-3|TRBV7-2
TGTGCCAGCAGCTTCTCCAGGACAGCTGGAAACACCATATATTTT
CASSFSRTAGNTIYF
>NA|NA|TRBJ2-7|TRBV20-1
TGCAGTGCTAGAGATCGGAGGAAATCCTACGAGCAGTACTTC
CSARDRRKSYEQYF
>few|NA|TRBJ2-7|TRBV7-2
TGTGCCAGCAGCGGAGGGCTACTCGAGCAGTACTTC
CASSGGLLEQYF
>NA|TRBD2|TRBJ2-5|TRBV4-3
TGCGCCAGCAGCCAACACAGGACTAGCGGGGGGCAAGAGACCCAGTACTTC
CASSQHRTSGGQETQYF
>many|NA|TRBJ2-6|TRBV7-9
TGTGCCAGCAGCCAAACCTCGGGGCGGAGCTCTGGGGCCAACGTCCTGACTTTC
CASSQTSGRSSGANVLTF
>NA|NA|TRBJ2-7|TRBV11-2
TGTGCCAGCAGCTTAGAGGCGCGGAGCTCCTACGAGCAGTACTTC
CASSLEARSSYEQYF
>NA|TRBD1|TRBJ2-5|TRBV6-1
TGTGCCAGCAGGAGGGACAGATCGAGGGAGACCCAGTACTTC
CASRRDRSRETQYF
>NA|TRBD2|TRBJ2-3|TRBV9
TGTGCCAGCAGCACATCGGGGGGATTCGGCACAGATACGCAGTATTTT
CASSTSGGFGTDTQYF
>NA|TRBD1|TRBJ2-4|TRBV27
TGTGCCAGCAGTATGACAGGGTCTGGAGCCAAAAACATTCAGTACTTC
CASSMTGSGAKNIQYF
>many|TRBD2|TRBJ2-1|TRBV7-9
TGTGCCAGCAGCTCTCGACTAGCGGGGTCCTACAATGAGCAGTTCTTC
CASSSRLAGSYNEQFF
>NA|TRBD1|TRBJ2-7|TRBV27
TGTGCCAGCAGTTTAGTTCGGGGACAGGCCAACTACGAGCAGTACTTC
CASSLVRGQANYEQYF
>few|NA|TRBJ2-7|TRBV6-6
TGTGCCAGCAGTTACTCGACTCCGGGGGCAGGAACCTACGAGCAGTACTTC
CASSYSTPGAGTYEQYF
>few|NA|TRBJ2-1|TRBV6-5
TGTGCCAGCAGTGCGACAGGCAATGAGCAGTTCTTC
CASSATGNEQFF
>NA|TRBD2|TRBJ2-7|TRBV12-3/TRBV12-4
TGTGCCAGCAGCGACTTAGCGGGGGGCCCGGGGGAGCAGTACTTC
CASSDLAGGPGEQYF
>NA|TRBD1|TRBJ2-6|TRBV7-9
TGTGCCAGCAGCTTAGCAGACAGGGGCTCTGGGGCCAACGTCCTGACTTTC
CASSLADRGSGANVLTF
>NA|NA|TRBJ2-1|TRBV7-8
TGTGCCAGCGGGGAGTCACATTACAATGAGCAGTTCTTC
CASGESHYNEQFF
>NA|NA|TRBJ1-2|TRBV4-1
TGCGCCAGCAGCCACAGCCTTCCCGGAGCCTATGGCTACACCTTC
CASSHSLPGAYGYTF
>NA|NA|TRBJ2-1|TRBV5-4
TGTGCCAGCCGAAGAAACGAGCCGGATGAGCAGTTCTTC
CASRRNEPDEQFF
>few|NA|TRBJ2-1|TRBV6-1
TGTGCCAGCAGACGCTGGGAGAGGGGGTCAACCTACAATGAGCAGTTCTTC
CASRRWERGSTYNEQFF
>few|NA|TRBJ2-1|TRBV4-1
TGCGCCAGCAGCCCCCTGGCGGGGCGTTACAATGAGCAGTTCTTC
CASSPLAGRYNEQFF
>many|TRBD1|TRBJ1-2|TRBV10-3
TGTGCCATCAAGACAGGGGGCGCCTACTATGGCTACACCTTC
CAIKTGGAYYGYTF
>NA|NA|TRBJ1-6|TRBV4-1
TGCGCCAGCAGCCAAGTGTCGTCGGTCCATAGTTCACCCCTCCACTTT
CASSQVSSVHSSPLHF
>NA|NA|TRBJ2-7|TRBV19
TGTGCCAGTAGTATTCGGCCAGGGATAACCTACGAGCAGTACTTC
CASSIRPGITYEQYF
>many|NA|TRBJ2-3|TRBV7-8
TGTGCCAGCAGCTTCGGTGTAAATACGCAGTATTTT
CASSFGVNTQYF
>NA|NA|TRBJ1-2|TRBV4-2
TGTGCCAGCAGCCTCGAGGGTGCTCCGCTCGGCTACACCTTC
CASSLEGAPLGYTF
>NA|TRBD2|TRBJ2-1|TRBV4-3
TGCGCCAGCAGCCAAGAAGGAGTGAGGCGGGGGGGCCTCAATGAGCAGTTCTTC
CASSQEGVRRGGLNEQFF
>NA|TRBD1|TRBJ1-1|TRBV15
TGTGCCACCAGCAGGCGTCCGGGACAGGGAACCCCCTCCCCGACTGAAGCTTTCTTT
CATSRRPGQGTPSPTEAFF
>many|NA|TRBJ2-7|TRBV6-2/TRBV6-3
TGTGCCAGCAGCGCCGGGTTATGGACAAACGAGCAGTACTTC
CASSAGLWTNEQYF
>NA|NA|TRBJ1-2|TRBV12-3/TRBV12-4
TGTGCCAGCAGTTTACACGGAGACTATGGCTACACCTTC
CASSLHGDYGYTF
>NA|TRBD1|TRBJ2-7|TRBV6-2/TRBV6-3
TGTGCCAGCACATCAGACAGGGGATCCTACGAGCAGTACTTC
CASTSDRGSYEQYF
>few|TRBD2|TRBJ2-2|TRBV6-5
TGTGCCAGCAGTTACTCAGGCGGGGGGGCAGTCACCGGGGAGCTGTTTTTT
CASSYSGGGAVTGELFF
>NA|TRBD1|TRBJ1-2|TRBV6-6
TGTGCCAGCAATCCCCCCGGGACAGGCTATGGCTACACCTTC
CASNPPGTGYGYTF
>NA|TRBD2|TRBJ2-7|TRBV11-2
TGTGCCAGCAGCTTGTCAGCGGGGGGCGTCGGACACGAGCAGTACTTC
CASSLSAGGVGHEQYF
>few|NA|TRBJ2-3|TRBV12-3/TRBV12-4
TGTGCCAGCAGGGGTCCCAACTCGCAGTATTTT
CASRGPNSQYF
>few|TRBD1|TRBJ2-7|TRBV19
TGTGCCAGTAGTATATCCGGGACAGGGGGCATGGACGAGCAGTACTTC
CASSISGTGGMDEQYF